This TCR beta chain is from a study of patients with pleural tuberculosis. TCRdb redid the calling of the reads with MiXCR, one entry per CDR3 protein. The profile shows around 54,000 distinct CDR3 sequences, 5.5% to 8% of them singletons. Trimming stripped 5 bases from V and 2 bases from J, with 12 bases between. CDR3 size: 13 residues. Germline V gene data show CDR1 as GTSNPN and CDR2 as SVGIG (reference sequence). This clonotype has a handful of counts. This sequence was found in a human donor with pleural tuberculosis. V usage is TRBV30 and J usage is TRBJ1-1; unclear D gene. The CDR3 DNA follows: TGTGCCTGGCACCTCGATGTAAACACTGAAGCTTTCTTT. It translates to CAWHLDVNTEAFF.